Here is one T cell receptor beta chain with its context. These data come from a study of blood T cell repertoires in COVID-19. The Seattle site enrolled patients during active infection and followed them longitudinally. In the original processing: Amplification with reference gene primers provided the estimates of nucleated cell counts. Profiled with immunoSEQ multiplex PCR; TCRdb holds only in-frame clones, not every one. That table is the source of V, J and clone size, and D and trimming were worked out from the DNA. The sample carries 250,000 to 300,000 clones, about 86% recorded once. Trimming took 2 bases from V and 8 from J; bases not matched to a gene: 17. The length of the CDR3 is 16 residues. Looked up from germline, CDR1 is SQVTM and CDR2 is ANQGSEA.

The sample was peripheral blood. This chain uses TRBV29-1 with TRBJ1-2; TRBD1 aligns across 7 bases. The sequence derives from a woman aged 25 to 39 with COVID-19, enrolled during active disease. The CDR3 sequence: CSVEWTGGRLYGGYTF. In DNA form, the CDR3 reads TGCAGCGTTGAATGGACAGGAGGGCGGCTGTATGGGGGCTACACCTTC.